The 11 T cell receptor beta chains listed next were all sequenced from one sample in a study of CDR3 diversity in severe acne. TCRdb re-derived calls from the PCR reads in MiXCR, one entry per CDR3 protein. The data hold about 84,000 distinct CDR3 sequences, with under 65% observed a single time. The sequenced material came from blood. The receptor source for this set is a male donor in good health, without acne.

Ten or more counts support this clonotype. CDR3 nucleotide sequence: TGTGCCAGCAGCTCCCAGGGGGTCGGGGTCCAAGAGACCCAGTACTTC. Translation gives CASSSQGVGVQETQYF. The chain combines TRBV7-9 with TRBJ2-5; 7 bases fit TRBD1. The junction had 9 bases not matched to a gene; V was cut back by 4 bases and J by 1 base. Per the germline V gene, CDR1 is SEHNR and CDR2 is FQNEAQ (reference sequence). The length of the CDR3 is 16 residues. Full variable domain (remainder filled in from reference TRBV7-9 and TRBJ2-5): DTGVSQNPRHKITKRGQNVTFRCDPISEHNRLYWYRQTLGQGPEFLTYFQNEAQLEKSRLLSDRFSAERPKGSFSTLEIQRTEQGDSAMYLCASSSQGVGVQETQYFGPGTRLLVL.

The V call is TRBV20-1, the J call TRBJ2-7, with D perhaps TRBD1 (5 bases). The CDR3 is made up of 11 amino acids. Germline CDR1 is DFQATT and CDR2 is SNEGSKA (reference sequence). Trimming removed 4 bases at V and 13 bases at J, with 17 bases between. The CDR3 DNA follows: TGCAGTGCTACCCCACAGGCGGAGCCATACTTC. This translates into CSATPQAEPYF.

This clonotype was picked up one time. The genes are TRBV5-1 and TRBJ2-5; the D is unclear. The CDR3 runs 11 residues. V was trimmed by 7 bases and J by 2 bases, leaving 6 bases between them. Germline V gene sequence: CDR1 SGHRS, CDR2 YFSETQ. CDR3 nucleotide sequence: TGCGCCAGCGGCCAACAAGAGACCCAGTACTTC. Translating it yields CASGQQETQYF.

This clonotype was picked up a small number of times. The genes are TRBV2 and TRBJ1-4; D remains unclear. V was trimmed by 3 bases and J by 5 bases, leaving 10 bases between them. The CDR3 totals 14 residues. Germline V CDR1 and CDR2: SNHLY, FYNNEI. CDR3 protein: CASSDGQANEKLFF. The CDR3 region has the DNA TGTGCCAGCAGTGATGGTCAGGCAAATGAAAAACTGTTTTTT.

The chain employs TRBV15 and TRBJ2-2, with D perhaps given as TRBD1 or TRBD2 (5 bases each). V was trimmed by 2 bases and J by 0 bases, leaving 7 bases between them. Germline-derived CDR1 and CDR2 are LNHNV and YYDKDF (reference sequence). This CDR3 has 15 amino acids. The CDR3 bases are TGTGCCACCAGCAGAAGGGGAGCGAACACCGGGGAGCTGTTTTTT. Translated: CATSRRGANTGELFF.

The chain is built from TRBV15 and TRBJ1-5, with D possibly TRBD1 on 6 matching bases. The V and J ends lost 1 base and 1 base respectively, with 14 bases between them. Germline values: CDR1 LNHNV, CDR2 YYDKDF (reference sequence). There are 17 residues in the CDR3. For the CDR3, the DNA is TGTGCCACCAGCAGAGGCTTGGACAGCGACAGCAATCAGCCCCAGCATTTT. Amino acids: CATSRGLDSDSNQPQHF.

This clonotype was seen repeatedly, ten times or more. This chain's CDR3 is CASSWGRGQYF. CDR3 bases: TGTGCCAGCAGTTGGGGCAGGGGCCAGTACTTC. V gene TRBV12-3 or TRBV12-4 combines with J gene TRBJ2-7, with TRBD1 as a possible D gene (6 bases). V was trimmed by 4 bases and J by 10 bases, leaving 11 bases between them. The CDR3 totals 11 residues.

V gene TRBV2 combines with J gene TRBJ2-7; possibly TRBD1 for D (5 bases). The CDR3 is made up of 12 amino acids. V shed 6 bases and J shed 5 bases, with 11 bases lying between them. CDR1 and CDR2 (germline): SNHLY, FYNNEI. CDR3: CASRLDSHEQYF. The CDR3 DNA is TGTGCCAGCAGGTTAGACAGCCACGAGCAGTACTTC.

This clonotype was seen a single time. This chain connects TRBV5-1 to TRBJ2-2; 10 nucleotides match TRBD2. V gave up 0 bases and J gave up 11 bases; unmatched junction bases: 7. This CDR3 has 15 amino acids. Germline-derived CDR1 and CDR2 are SGHRS and YFSETQ. The CDR3 sequence: CASSLAGTSARELFF. The CDR3 DNA follows: TGCGCCAGCAGCTTGGCCGGGACTAGCGCCCGCGAGCTGTTTTTT.

The table lists this clonotype with a few counts. V and J are TRBV29-1 and TRBJ1-1; D is possibly TRBD1 (5 bases). Germline V lookup: CDR1 SQVTM, CDR2 ANQGSEA. V lost 1 base, J lost 1 base, and 10 bases lay in between. The length of the CDR3 is 14 residues. The DNA of the CDR3 is TGCAGCGTTGAAGGCTGGGGGGGGAACACTGAAGCTTTCTTT. Translating it yields CSVEGWGGNTEAFF.

The V gene is TRBV2, the J gene TRBJ1-2; tentative D call: TRBD1 (5 bases). Germline CDR1 reads SNHLY; CDR2 reads FYNNEI. The V and J ends lost 10 bases and 2 bases respectively, with 11 bases between them. The CDR3 is 12 amino acids. The CDR3 loop reads CAMSTANYGYTF. In DNA form, the CDR3 reads TGTGCCATGTCGACAGCGAACTATGGCTACACCTTC.